This is a list of T cell receptor beta chains from one sample in a study of neoadjuvant anti-PD-1 for oral cavity cancer. The data were produced by immunoSEQ multiplex PCR, yet TCRdb's version contains in-frame clones alone and is incomplete. The top ten hold 2% to 3% of the sample, which has 11,000 to 15,000 clones, 60% to 75% seen once. The sample consisted of PBMCs, taken after nivolumab (anti-PD-1) treatment. These receptors all come from a person between 40 and 80 years old with oral cavity squamous cell carcinoma. Both conserved end residues are part of each CDR3. The D gene is left open where the match is weak. A row's size may be missing; if present it is once, few, many or a size class.

J | D | size | V | DNA | CDR3
TRBJ2-1 | TRBD2 | once | TRBV10-3 | TGTGCCATCAGTGCCTCGGGGGGGCCTTACAATGAGCAGTTCTTC | CAISASGGPYNEQFF
TRBJ1-4 | - | few | TRBV19 | TGTGCCAGTAGGGGTCTCGAAGGGACTACAGGTGAAAAACTGTTTTTT | CASRGLEGTTGEKLFF
TRBJ1-1 | - | - | TRBV2 | TGTGCCACCCGCCCATTAATGAACACTGAAGCTTTCTTT | CATRPLMNTEAFF
TRBJ2-7 | TRBD1 | few | TRBV6-1 | TGTGCCAGCAGTCCGACAGGGGTTCCCTACGAGCAGTACTTC | CASSPTGVPYEQYF
TRBJ2-2 | - | - | TRBV11-2 | TGTGCCAGCAGCTACCGCGGGGGGGAGCTGTTTTTT | CASSYRGGELFF
TRBJ2-3 | - | few | TRBV7-3 | TGTGCCAGCAGCTTAGGATCGGGAATTACTAGCACAGATACGCAGTATTTT | CASSLGSGITSTDTQYF
TRBJ2-5 | - | - | TRBV19 | TGTGCCAGTAGTATGTGGGGTCTGAACTACCAAGAGACCCAGTACTTC | CASSMWGLNYQETQYF
TRBJ1-1 | - | - | TRBV6-5 | TGTGCCAGCAGTTACAGCAGGGGAGGGAGAACTTTCTTT | CASSYSRGGRTFF
TRBJ2-7 | TRBD2 | - | TRBV11-2 | TGTGCCAGCAGCCGAATGGGGGGGTACGAGCAGTACTTC | CASSRMGGYEQYF
TRBJ2-1 | TRBD2 | - | TRBV9 | TGTGCCAGCAGCCCCCCTCCGGGGGGGGCGTACAATGAGCAGTTCTTC | CASSPPPGGAYNEQFF
TRBJ1-1 | - | - | TRBV9 | TGTGCCAGCAGCTCAGGGGCCCTTTTGAACACTGAAGCTTTCTTT | CASSSGALLNTEAFF
TRBJ2-5 | TRBD2 | - | TRBV7-9 | TGTGCCAGCAGCACCGGCGGGACTAGCCTTGAGACCCAGTACTTC | CASSTGGTSLETQYF
TRBJ1-2 | - | - | TRBV30 | TGTGCCTGGAGGTTGAGGGTGCCGTATGGCTACACCTTC | CAWRLRVPYGYTF
TRBJ2-3 | - | - | TRBV29-1 | TGCAGCGTTGTGTACCGAGCGCAGTATTTT | CSVVYRAQYF
TRBJ2-3 | - | - | TRBV28 | TGTGCCAGCTATTCCGGGAGAGGGGGGGACGATACGCAGTATTTT | CASYSGRGGDDTQYF
TRBJ2-1 | TRBD2 | - | TRBV9 | TGTGCCAGCAGCCCGACTAGCGGGAGTAGTGAGCAGTTCTTC | CASSPTSGSSEQFF
TRBJ1-4 | - | - | TRBV5-1 | TGCGCCAGCAGCTTGACGGGGCCTAATGAAAAACTGTTTTTT | CASSLTGPNEKLFF
TRBJ2-1 | TRBD2 | - | TRBV5-4 | TGTGCCAGCAGCCCCGCCGGGACTAGCGGCTCCTACAATGAGCAGTTCTTC | CASSPAGTSGSYNEQFF
TRBJ1-1 | - | - | TRBV5-5 | TGTGCCAGCAGCTGGGCAGGGGATGAAGCTTTCTTT | CASSWAGDEAFF